The sequence of this T cell receptor (beta chain) was determined in a study of T cell responses to AZD1222 COVID-19 vaccine. Study overall: Pooling of second doses given at about 4 or about 12 weeks was done.

Note on this clone: Antigen: not known.

Regarding the study as a whole: The donor cohort was predominantly white British with a female majority, and clonal diversity may have been underestimated. Targeting of unmutated variant regions was reportedly seen in nearly half of spike-specific TCRs. Sampling captured repertoires only after the peak T cell response.

This CDR3 has 16 residues. CDR1 MDHEN and CDR2 SYDVKM come from the germline V gene. The V and J ends lost 6 bases and 1 base respectively, with 15 bases between them. Libraries were prepared by immunoSEQ multiplex PCR; TCRdb keeps only in-frame clonotypes and omits some of them. In the table there are around 260,000 clones, over 90% of which are singletons. The chain is built from TRBV28 and TRBJ2-2, with D possibly matching TRBD2 (5 bases). The TCR comes from an adult in good health. The starting material was peripheral blood, obtained on day 0 of AZD1222 vaccination. CDR3: CASSPIRGGNTGELFF. The CDR3 nucleotides are TGTGCCAGCAGCCCAATCCGAGGAGGGAACACCGGGGAGCTGTTTTTT.